The rows below give T cell receptor beta chains drawn from one sample of a study of T cells after yellow fever vaccination. TCRdb ran MiXCR on the 5' RACE reads and lists one entry per CDR3 protein. The sample contains roughly 500,000 distinct CDR3 sequences, roughly a fifth of which appear only once. Source: PBMCs, taken 15 days after the yellow fever booster vaccination. These receptors were collected from a man under 40 who received the YFV17D yellow fever vaccine. The CDR3 runs from the conserved cysteine through the conserved F or W.

v_call cdr3_aa
TRBV20-1 CSARGGQGGDTQYF
TRBV5-4 CASSSPGASYEQYF
TRBV5-1 CASSSLSGNSGELFF
TRBV7-2 CASSLGGASGAVAEQYF
TRBV5-8 CASSRGTSVFEQYF
TRBV6-1 CASNQIGDPTDTQYF
TRBV7-3 CASSLDRVSEQYF
TRBV20-1 CSASSVSNQPQHF
TRBV4-3 CASSQDGSGGTDTQYF
TRBV29-1 CSAVRTEAFF
TRBV18 CASSTAGGDNEQFF
TRBV7-2 CASSLANNFYEQYF
TRBV6-2/TRBV6-3 CASSYLGSDYEQYF
TRBV5-6 CASSGTSGSTYNEQFF
TRBV11-1 CASSYGHPPAEQYF
TRBV18 CASSPGLPATGELFF